A selection of T cell receptor beta chains follows, all from one sample in a study of T cell repertoires in cytomegalovirus infection. TCRdb used MiXCR to reprocess the reads, holding one entry per CDR3 protein. This table holds around 200,000 distinct CDR3 sequences, about 40% found once. These TCRs' antigens remain unknown. The source material was CD8+ T cells from cultured PBMCs, sampled from culture after CMV antigen stimulation. The receptors derive from a human donor in good health (CMV status not recorded). Some clones in this sample may be carry-over from other donors' samples. Both conserved end residues are part of each CDR3. The order of the fields is D gene, V gene, clone size, J gene, CDR3 protein, CDR3 DNA. D genes are given only for firm matches. The listing skips clone size in some rows; elsewhere it reads once, few, many or a size class.

.	TRBV7-2	.	TRBJ2-4	CASSPGLAKNIQYF	TGTGCCAGCAGCCCAGGGTTAGCCAAAAACATTCAGTACTTC
TRBD2	TRBV7-8	many	TRBJ2-3	CASSSLAGEIDTQYF	TGTGCCAGCAGCTCCTTAGCGGGAGAAATAGATACGCAGTATTTT
.	TRBV20-1	few	TRBJ1-2	CSASLRPGGANYGYTF	TGCAGTGCGTCCCTCCGGCCGGGGGGCGCTAACTATGGCTACACCTTC
.	TRBV4-1	few	TRBJ2-6	CASNSGPGANVLTF	TGCGCCAGCAACTCAGGGCCAGGGGCCAACGTCCTGACTTTC
.	TRBV28	.	TRBJ1-5	CASKIRGTNQPQHF	TGTGCCAGCAAAATCCGCGGCACCAATCAGCCCCAGCATTTT
.	TRBV11-2	.	TRBJ1-1	CASSLVEGLRAAFF	TGTGCCAGCAGCTTAGTAGAGGGGTTAAGGGCAGCTTTCTTT
.	TRBV6-1	few	TRBJ1-6	CASSEDPIISSYNSPLHF	TGTGCCAGCAGTGAAGACCCCATCATTAGCTCCTATAATTCACCCCTCCACTTT
.	TRBV28	.	TRBJ1-4	CASSVTGGTNEKLFF	TGTGCCAGCTCCGTGACGGGGGGCACTAATGAAAAACTGTTTTTT
.	TRBV27	.	TRBJ1-2	CASSSGQYYGYTF	TGTGCCAGCAGTTCCGGACAGTACTATGGCTACACCTTC
TRBD1	TRBV7-2	many	TRBJ1-2	CASSPRTGNYYGYTF	TGTGCCAGCAGCCCTCGGACAGGAAACTACTATGGCTACACCTTC
TRBD2	TRBV7-9	few	TRBJ2-3	CASTDTSGRADTQYF	TGTGCCAGCACCGATACTAGCGGACGGGCAGATACGCAGTATTTT
.	TRBV12-3/TRBV12-4	.	TRBJ2-1	CASSPLEGAYNEQFF	TGTGCCAGCAGTCCCCTGGAGGGGGCCTACAATGAGCAGTTCTTC
TRBD2	TRBV7-9	few	TRBJ2-5	CASSPPAGETQYF	TGTGCCAGCAGCCCCCCAGCGGGGGAGACCCAGTACTTC
.	TRBV7-6	.	TRBJ1-2	CASSFMFRLANYGYTF	TGTGCCAGCAGCTTCATGTTCAGACTAGCTAACTATGGCTACACCTTC
.	TRBV12-3/TRBV12-4	.	TRBJ1-2	CASSLDHEGGNYGSTF	TGTGCAAGCAGTTTAGACCACGAGGGCGGTAACTATGGCTCCACCTTC
TRBD1	TRBV28	.	TRBJ1-1	CASRYRGAFYTEAFF	TGTGCCAGCAGATACAGGGGGGCATTTTACACTGAAGCTTTCTTT
.	TRBV6-1	few	TRBJ1-1	CASSEAGTQWVDTEAFF	TGTGCCAGCAGTGAAGCTGGTACACAGTGGGTTGACACTGAAGCTTTCTTT
TRBD1	TRBV4-1	many	TRBJ1-1	CASSQERTGTTEAFF	TGCGCCAGCAGCCAAGAGCGGACAGGGACCACTGAAGCTTTCTTT
TRBD1	TRBV4-2	.	TRBJ2-3	CASSQGWDRRTDTQYF	TGTGCCAGCAGCCAAGGGTGGGACAGGCGGACAGATACGCAGTATTTT
TRBD1	TRBV10-2	.	TRBJ1-5	CASWDRGHNQPQHF	TGCGCCAGCTGGGACAGGGGCCACAATCAGCCCCAGCATTTT
.	TRBV7-8	.	TRBJ2-1	CASSFPKGGRNEQFF	TGTGCCAGCAGCTTCCCCAAGGGGGGTCGGAATGAGCAGTTCTTC
.	TRBV28	.	TRBJ2-1	CASSFRAGLMNEQFF	TGTGCCAGCAGTTTCCGGGCGGGACTGATGAATGAGCAGTTCTTC
.	TRBV4-2	.	TRBJ2-1	CASSPVFSGGNNEQFF	TGTGCAAGCAGCCCTGTGTTCTCGGGTGGGAACAATGAGCAGTTCTTC
TRBD2	TRBV4-2	.	TRBJ2-5	CASSQPGGIHQETQYF	TGTGCCAGCAGCCAACCCGGGGGGATCCACCAAGAGACCCAGTACTTC
TRBD1	TRBV19	few	TRBJ1-5	CASSNRGYENQPQHF	TGTGCCAGTAGTAACAGGGGATATGAAAATCAGCCCCAGCATTTT
TRBD1	TRBV7-9	.	TRBJ2-7	CASSQPGQGAREQYF	TGTGCCAGCAGCCAACCGGGACAGGGGGCTCGCGAGCAGTACTTC
.	TRBV27	.	TRBJ2-7	CASSALQEKVLYEQYF	TGTGCCAGCAGTGCCCTACAGGAGAAGGTGTTGTACGAGCAGTACTTC
.	TRBV11-2	few	TRBJ2-1	CASSGNRRSSYNEQFF	TGTGCCAGCAGCGGGAACCGACGGAGCTCCTACAATGAGCAGTTCTTC
.	TRBV7-6	.	TRBJ1-6	CASSLDSRQYNSPLHF	TGTGCCAGCAGCTTAGACTCTCGACAGTATAATTCACCCCTCCACTTT
.	TRBV7-9	few	TRBJ1-5	CASSREGYQPQHF	TGTGCCAGCAGCCGGGAAGGGTATCAGCCCCAGCATTTT
.	TRBV15	.	TRBJ2-3	CATSNFQVRTVF	TGTGCCACCAGCAACTTCCAAGTGAGGACCGTATTT
.	TRBV10-3	.	TRBJ2-3	CAISIATRDTQYF	TGTGCCATCAGCATTGCGACCAGGGATACGCAGTATTTT
.	TRBV7-9	few	TRBJ1-1	CASSYILEGPNTEAFF	TGTGCCAGCAGCTACATCCTCGAGGGGCCGAACACTGAAGCTTTCTTT
.	TRBV6-2/TRBV6-3	.	TRBJ1-5	CASMLGDRSNQPQHF	TGTGCCAGCATGTTAGGGGACCGGAGCAATCAGCCCCAGCATTTT
TRBD2	TRBV19	many	TRBJ2-2	CASSISGRANTGELFF	TGTGCCAGTAGTATTAGCGGGAGGGCGAACACCGGGGAGCTGTTTTTT